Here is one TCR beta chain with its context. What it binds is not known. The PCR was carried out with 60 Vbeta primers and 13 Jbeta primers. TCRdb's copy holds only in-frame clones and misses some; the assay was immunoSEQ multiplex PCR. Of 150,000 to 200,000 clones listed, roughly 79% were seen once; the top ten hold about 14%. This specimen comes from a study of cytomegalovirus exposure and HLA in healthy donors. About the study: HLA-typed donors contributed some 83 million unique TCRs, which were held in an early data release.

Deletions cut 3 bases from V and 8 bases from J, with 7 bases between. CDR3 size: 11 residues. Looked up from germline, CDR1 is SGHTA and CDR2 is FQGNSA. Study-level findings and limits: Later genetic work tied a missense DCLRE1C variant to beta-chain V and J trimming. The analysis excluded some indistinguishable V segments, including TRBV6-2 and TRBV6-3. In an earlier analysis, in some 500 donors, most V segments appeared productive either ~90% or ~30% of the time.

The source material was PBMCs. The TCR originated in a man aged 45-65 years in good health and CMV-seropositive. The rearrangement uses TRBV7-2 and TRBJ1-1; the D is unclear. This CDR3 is CASSLYREAFF. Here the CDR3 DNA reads TGTGCCAGCAGCTTGTACAGAGAAGCTTTCTTT. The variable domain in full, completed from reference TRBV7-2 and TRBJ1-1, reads GAGVSQSPSNKVTEKGKDVELRCDPISGHTALYWYRQSLGQGLEFLIYFQGNSAPDKSGLPSDRFSAERTGGSVSTLTIQRTQQEDSAVYLCASSLYREAFFGQGTRLTVV.